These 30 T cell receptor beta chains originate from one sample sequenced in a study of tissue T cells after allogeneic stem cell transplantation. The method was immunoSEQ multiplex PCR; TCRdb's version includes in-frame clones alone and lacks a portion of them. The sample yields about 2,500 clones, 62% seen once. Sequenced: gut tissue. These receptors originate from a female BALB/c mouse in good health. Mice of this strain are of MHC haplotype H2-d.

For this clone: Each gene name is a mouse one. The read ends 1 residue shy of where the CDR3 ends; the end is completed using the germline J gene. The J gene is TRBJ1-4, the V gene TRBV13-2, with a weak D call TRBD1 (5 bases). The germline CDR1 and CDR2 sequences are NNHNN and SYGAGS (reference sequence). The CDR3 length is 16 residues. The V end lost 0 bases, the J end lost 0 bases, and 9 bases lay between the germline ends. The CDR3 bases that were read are TGTGCCAGCGGTGATGAACAGGCCGTTTCCAACGAAAGATTATTT. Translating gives CASGDEQAVSNERLF. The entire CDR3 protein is CASGDEQAVSNERLFF.

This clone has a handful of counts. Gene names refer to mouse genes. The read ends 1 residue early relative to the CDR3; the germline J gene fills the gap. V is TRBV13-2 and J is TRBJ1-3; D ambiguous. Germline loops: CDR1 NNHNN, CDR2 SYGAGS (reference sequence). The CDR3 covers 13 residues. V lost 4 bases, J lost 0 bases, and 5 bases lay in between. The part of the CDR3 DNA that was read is TGTGCCAGCGGTTGGGATTCTGGAAATACGCTCTAT. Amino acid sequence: CASGWDSGNTLY. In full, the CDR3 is CASGWDSGNTLYF.

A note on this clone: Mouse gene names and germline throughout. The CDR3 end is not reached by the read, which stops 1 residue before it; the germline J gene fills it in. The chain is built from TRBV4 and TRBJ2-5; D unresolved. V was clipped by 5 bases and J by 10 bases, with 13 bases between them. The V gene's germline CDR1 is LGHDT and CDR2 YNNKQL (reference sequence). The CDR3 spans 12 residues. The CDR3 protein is CASSRTREAQYF. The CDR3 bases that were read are TGTGCCAGCAGCCGAACTCGGGAGGCCCAGTAC.

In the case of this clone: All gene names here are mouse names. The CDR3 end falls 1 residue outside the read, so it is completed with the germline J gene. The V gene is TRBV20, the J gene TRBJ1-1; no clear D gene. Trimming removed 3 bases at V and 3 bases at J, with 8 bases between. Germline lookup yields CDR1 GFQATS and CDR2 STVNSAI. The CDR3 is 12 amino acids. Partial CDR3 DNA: TGTGGTGCTAGAAGGTTCTACACAGAAGTCTTC. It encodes CGARRFYTEVF. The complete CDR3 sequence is CGARRFYTEVFF.

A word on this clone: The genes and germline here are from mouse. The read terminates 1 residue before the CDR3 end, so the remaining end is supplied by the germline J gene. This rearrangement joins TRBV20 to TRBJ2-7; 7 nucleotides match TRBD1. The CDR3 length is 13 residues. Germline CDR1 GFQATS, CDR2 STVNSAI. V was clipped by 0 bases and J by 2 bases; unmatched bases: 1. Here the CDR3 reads CGAREQGTYEQYF. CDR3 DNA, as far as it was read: TGTGGTGCTAGGGAACAGGGGACCTATGAACAGTAC.

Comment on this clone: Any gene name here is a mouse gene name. The CDR3 bases that were read are TGCACCTGCAGTGCAGATCTTGGACTGGGGGGGTATGAACAGTAC. This gives the protein CTCSADLGLGGYEQY. The CDR3 reads in full as CTCSADLGLGGYEQYF. The chain employs TRBV1 and TRBJ2-7; TRBD2 aligns across 12 bases. The observed sequence ends 1 residue before the CDR3 terminus, with the missing tail filled in from the germline J gene. The ends lost 0 bases at V and 4 bases at J; junction bases unmatched: 4. The CDR3 extends over 16 amino acids. Looked up from germline, CDR1 is NSQYPW and CDR2 is LRSPGD (reference sequence).

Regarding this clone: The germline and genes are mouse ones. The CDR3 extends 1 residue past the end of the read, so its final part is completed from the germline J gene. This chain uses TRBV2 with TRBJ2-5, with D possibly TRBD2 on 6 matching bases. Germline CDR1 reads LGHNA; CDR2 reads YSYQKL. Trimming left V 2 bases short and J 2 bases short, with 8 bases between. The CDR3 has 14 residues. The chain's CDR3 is CASSQPGLQDTQYF. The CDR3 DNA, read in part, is TGTGCCAGCAGCCAACCGGGACTCCAAGACACCCAGTAC.

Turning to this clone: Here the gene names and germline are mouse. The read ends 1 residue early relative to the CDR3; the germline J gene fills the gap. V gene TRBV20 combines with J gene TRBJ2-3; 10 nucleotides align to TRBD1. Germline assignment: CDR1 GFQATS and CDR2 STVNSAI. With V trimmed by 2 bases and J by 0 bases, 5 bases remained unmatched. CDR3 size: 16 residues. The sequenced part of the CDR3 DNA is TGTGGTGCTAGGATAGGACAGGGGGTTAGTGCAGAAACGCTGTAT. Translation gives CGARIGQGVSAETLY. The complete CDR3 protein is CGARIGQGVSAETLYF.

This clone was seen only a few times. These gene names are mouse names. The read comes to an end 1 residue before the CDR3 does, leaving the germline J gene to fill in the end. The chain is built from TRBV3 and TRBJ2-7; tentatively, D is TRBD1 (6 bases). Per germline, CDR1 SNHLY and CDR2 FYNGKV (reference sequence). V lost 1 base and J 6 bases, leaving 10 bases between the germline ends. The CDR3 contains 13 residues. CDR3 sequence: CASSLEQGIEQYF. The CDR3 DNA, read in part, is TGTGCCAGCAGCTTAGAGCAGGGGATTGAACAGTAC.

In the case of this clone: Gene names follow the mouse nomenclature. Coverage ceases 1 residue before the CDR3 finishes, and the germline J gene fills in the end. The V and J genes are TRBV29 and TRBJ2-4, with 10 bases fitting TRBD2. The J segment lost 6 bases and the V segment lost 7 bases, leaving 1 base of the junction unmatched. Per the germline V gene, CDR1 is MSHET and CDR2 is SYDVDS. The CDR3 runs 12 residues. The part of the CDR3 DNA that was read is TGTGCTAGCAACTGGGGGGGGAACACCTTGTAC. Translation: CASNWGGNTLY. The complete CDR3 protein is CASNWGGNTLYF.

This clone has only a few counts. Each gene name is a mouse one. The CDR3 region is CASSIASNERLFF. The part of the CDR3 DNA that was read is TGTGCCAGCAGTATAGCTAGCAACGAAAGATTATTT. The chain combines TRBV19 with TRBJ1-4; D is uncertain. The CDR3 end lies 1 residue beyond the end of the read and is filled in from the germline J gene. From germline, CDR1 is FNHDT and CDR2 SITEND (reference sequence). V was pared by 0 bases and J by 4 bases, with 4 bases between. This CDR3 comprises 13 residues.

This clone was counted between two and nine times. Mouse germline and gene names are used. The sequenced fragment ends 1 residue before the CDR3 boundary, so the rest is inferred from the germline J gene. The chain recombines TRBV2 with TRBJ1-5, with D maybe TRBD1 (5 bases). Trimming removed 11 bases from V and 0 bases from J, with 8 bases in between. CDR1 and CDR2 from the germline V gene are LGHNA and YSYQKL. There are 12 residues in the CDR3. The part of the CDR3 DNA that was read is TGTGCCCTCGGACATAACAACCAGGCTCCGCTT. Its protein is CALGHNNQAPL. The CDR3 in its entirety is CALGHNNQAPLF.

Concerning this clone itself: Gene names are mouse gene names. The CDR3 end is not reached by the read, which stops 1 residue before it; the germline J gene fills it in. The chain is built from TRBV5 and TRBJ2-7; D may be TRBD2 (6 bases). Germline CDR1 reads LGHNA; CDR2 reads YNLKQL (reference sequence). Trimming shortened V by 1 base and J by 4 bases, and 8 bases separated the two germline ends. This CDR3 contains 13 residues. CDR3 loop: CASSQALGYEQYF. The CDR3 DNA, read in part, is TGTGCCAGCAGCCAAGCGCTGGGGTATGAACAGTAC.

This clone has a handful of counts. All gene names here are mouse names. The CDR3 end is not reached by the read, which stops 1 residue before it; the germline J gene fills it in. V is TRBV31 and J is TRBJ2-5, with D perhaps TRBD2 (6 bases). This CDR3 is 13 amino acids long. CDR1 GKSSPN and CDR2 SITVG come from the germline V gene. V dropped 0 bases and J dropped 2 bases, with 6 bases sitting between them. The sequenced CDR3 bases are TGTGCCTGGAGTCTACTGGGCCAAGACACCCAGTAC. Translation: CAWSLLGQDTQY. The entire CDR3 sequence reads CAWSLLGQDTQYF.

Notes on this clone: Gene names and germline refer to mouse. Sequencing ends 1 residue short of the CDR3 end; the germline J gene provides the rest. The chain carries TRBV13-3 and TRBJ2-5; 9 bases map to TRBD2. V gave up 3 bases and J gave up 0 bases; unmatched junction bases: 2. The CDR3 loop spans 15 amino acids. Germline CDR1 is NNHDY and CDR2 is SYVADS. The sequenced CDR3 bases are TGTGCCAGCAGTGGAGACTGGGGGAACCAAGACACCCAGTAC. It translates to CASSGDWGNQDTQY. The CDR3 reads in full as CASSGDWGNQDTQYF.

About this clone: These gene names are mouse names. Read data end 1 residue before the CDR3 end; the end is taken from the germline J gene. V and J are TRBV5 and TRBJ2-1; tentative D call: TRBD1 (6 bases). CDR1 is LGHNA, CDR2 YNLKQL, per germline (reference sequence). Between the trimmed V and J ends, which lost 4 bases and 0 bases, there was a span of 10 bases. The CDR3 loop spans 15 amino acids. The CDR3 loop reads CASSLTGYNYAEQFF. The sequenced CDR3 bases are TGTGCCAGCAGCCTCACAGGGTATAACTATGCTGAGCAGTTC.

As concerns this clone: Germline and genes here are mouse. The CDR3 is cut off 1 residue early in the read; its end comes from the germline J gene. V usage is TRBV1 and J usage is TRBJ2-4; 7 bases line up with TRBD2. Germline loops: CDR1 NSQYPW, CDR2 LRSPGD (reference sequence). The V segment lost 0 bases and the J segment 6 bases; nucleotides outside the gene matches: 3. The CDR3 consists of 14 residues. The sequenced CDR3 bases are TGCACCTGCAGTGCAGATGGGGGGAGTAACACCTTGTAC. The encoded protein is CTCSADGGSNTLY. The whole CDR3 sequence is CTCSADGGSNTLYF.

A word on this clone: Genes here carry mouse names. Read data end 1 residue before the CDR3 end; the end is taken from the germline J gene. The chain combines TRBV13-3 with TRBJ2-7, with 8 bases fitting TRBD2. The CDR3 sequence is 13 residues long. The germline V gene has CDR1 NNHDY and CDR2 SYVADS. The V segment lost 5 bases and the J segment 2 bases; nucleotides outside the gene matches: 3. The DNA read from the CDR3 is TGTGCCAGCAGGATTGGGGGGGCCTATGAACAGTAC. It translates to CASRIGGAYEQY. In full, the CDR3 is CASRIGGAYEQYF.

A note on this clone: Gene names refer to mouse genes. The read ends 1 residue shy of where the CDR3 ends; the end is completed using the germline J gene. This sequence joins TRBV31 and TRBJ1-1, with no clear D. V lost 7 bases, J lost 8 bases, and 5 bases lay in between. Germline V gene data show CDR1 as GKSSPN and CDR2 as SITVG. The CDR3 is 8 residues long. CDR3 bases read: TGTGCCTCGCGGGAAGTCTTC. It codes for CASREVF. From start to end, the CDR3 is CASREVFF.

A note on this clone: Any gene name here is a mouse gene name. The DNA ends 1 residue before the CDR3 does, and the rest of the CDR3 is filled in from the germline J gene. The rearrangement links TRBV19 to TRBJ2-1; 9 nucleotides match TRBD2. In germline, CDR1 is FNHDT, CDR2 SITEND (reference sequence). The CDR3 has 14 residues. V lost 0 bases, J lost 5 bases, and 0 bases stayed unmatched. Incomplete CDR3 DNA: TGTGCCAGCAGTATAGGACTGGGGGATGCTGAGCAGTTC. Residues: CASSIGLGDAEQF. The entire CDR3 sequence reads CASSIGLGDAEQFF.

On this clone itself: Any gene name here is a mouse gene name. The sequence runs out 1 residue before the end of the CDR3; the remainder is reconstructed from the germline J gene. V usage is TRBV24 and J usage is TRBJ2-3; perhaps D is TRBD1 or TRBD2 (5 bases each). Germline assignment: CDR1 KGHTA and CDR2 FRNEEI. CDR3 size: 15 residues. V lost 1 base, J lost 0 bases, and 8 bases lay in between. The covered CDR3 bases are TGTGCCAGCAGTCTGTCGGGGGAGAGTGCAGAAACGCTGTAT. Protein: CASSLSGESAETLY. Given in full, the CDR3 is CASSLSGESAETLYF.

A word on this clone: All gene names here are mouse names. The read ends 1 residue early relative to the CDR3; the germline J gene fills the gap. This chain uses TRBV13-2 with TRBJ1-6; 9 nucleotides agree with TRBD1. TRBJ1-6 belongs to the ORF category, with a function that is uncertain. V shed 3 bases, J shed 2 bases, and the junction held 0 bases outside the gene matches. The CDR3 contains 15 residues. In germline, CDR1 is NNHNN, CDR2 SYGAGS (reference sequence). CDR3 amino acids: CASGGQGAYNSPLYF. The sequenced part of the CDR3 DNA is TGTGCCAGCGGTGGACAGGGGGCCTATAATTCGCCCCTCTAC.

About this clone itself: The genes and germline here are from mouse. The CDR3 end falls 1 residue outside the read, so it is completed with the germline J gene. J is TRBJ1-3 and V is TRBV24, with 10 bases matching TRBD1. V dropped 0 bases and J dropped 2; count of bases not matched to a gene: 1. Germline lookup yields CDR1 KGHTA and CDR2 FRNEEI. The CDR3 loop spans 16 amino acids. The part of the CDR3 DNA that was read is TGTGCCAGCAGTCTGTATGGGACAGGGGCTGGAAATACGCTCTAT. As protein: CASSLYGTGAGNTLY. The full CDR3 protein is CASSLYGTGAGNTLYF.

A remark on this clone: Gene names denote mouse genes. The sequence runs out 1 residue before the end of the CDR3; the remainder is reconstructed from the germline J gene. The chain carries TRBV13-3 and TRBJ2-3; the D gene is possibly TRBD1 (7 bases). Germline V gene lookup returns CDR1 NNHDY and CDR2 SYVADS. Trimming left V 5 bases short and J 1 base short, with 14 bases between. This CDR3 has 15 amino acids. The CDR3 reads CASREGAQGAETLYF. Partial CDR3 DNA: TGTGCCAGCAGAGAGGGGGCGCAAGGTGCAGAAACGCTGTAT.

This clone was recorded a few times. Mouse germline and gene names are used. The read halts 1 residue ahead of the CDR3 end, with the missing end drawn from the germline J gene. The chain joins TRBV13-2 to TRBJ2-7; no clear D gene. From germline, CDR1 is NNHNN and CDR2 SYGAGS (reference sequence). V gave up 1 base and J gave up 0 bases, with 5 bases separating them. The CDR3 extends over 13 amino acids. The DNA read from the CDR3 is TGTGCCAGCGGTGATAACGACTCCTATGAACAGTAC. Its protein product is CASGDNDSYEQY. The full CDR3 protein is CASGDNDSYEQYF.

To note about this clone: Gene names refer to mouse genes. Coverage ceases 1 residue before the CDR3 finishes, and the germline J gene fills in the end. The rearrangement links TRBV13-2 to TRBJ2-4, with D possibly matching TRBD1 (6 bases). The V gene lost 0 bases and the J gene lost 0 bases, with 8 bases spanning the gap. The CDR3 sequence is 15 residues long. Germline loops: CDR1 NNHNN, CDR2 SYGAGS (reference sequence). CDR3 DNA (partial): TGTGCCAGCGGTGATGCAGGGGATAGTCAAAACACCTTGTAC. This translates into CASGDAGDSQNTLY. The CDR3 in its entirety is CASGDAGDSQNTLYF.

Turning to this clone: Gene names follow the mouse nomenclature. This CDR3 reads CASGDRGGNTLYF. Incomplete CDR3 DNA: TGTGCCAGCGGTGATCGGGGTGGAAATACGCTCTAT. J is TRBJ1-3 and V is TRBV13-2; D remains unclear. The read falls 1 residue short of the CDR3 end, and the missing part is taken from the germline J gene. Germline values: CDR1 NNHNN, CDR2 SYGAGS (reference sequence). Trimming removed 1 base at V and 3 bases at J, with 5 bases between. This CDR3 region has 13 residues.

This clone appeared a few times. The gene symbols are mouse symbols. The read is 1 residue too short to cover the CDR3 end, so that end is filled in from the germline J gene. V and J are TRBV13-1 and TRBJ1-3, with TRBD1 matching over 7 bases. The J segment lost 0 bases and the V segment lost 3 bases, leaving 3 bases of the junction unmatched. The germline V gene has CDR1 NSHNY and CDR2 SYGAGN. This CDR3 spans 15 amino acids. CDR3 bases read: TGTGCCAGCAGTGTCCAGGGGGATTCTGGAAATACGCTCTAT. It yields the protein CASSVQGDSGNTLY. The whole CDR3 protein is CASSVQGDSGNTLYF.

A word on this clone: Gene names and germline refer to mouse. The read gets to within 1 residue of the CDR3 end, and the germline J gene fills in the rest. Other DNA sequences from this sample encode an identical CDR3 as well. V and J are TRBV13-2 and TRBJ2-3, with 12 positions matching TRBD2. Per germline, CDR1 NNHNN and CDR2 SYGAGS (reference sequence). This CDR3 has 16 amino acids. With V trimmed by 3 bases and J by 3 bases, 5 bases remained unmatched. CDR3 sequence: CASGGLGGRGAETLYF. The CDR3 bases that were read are TGTGCCAGCGGTGGACTGGGGGGGCGGGGGGCAGAAACGCTGTAT.

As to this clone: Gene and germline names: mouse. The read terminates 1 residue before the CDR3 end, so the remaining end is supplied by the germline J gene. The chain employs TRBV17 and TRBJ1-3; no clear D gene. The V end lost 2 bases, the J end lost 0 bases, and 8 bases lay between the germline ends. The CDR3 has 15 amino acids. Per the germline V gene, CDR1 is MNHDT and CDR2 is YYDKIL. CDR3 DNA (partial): TGTGCTAGCAGTAGAAGGAAAGATTCTGGAAATACGCTCTAT. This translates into CASSRRKDSGNTLY. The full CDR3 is CASSRRKDSGNTLYF. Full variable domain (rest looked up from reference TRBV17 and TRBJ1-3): DTTVKQNPRYKLARVGKPVNLICSQTMNHDTMYWYQKKPNQAPKLLLFYYDKILNREADTFEKFQSSRPNNSFCSLYIGSAGLEYSAMYLCASSRRKDSGNTLYFGEGSRLIVV.